The sequence of this T cell receptor (beta chain) was determined in a study of blood T cell repertoires in COVID-19. Background on the study: Samples of COVID-19 (acute and convalescent) were obtained from the United States, Italy and Spain. PBMCs, B-cell-depleted T cells, or T cells provided the cDNA or gDNA that made up the material.

Germline lookup yields CDR1 SQVTM and CDR2 ANQGSEA. V dropped 3 bases and J dropped 5; count of bases not matched to a gene: 5. The CDR3 has 13 amino acids. Original processing notes: Estimated nucleated cell counts came from reference gene primer amplification. Repertoires were generated with immunoSEQ multiplex PCR, while TCRdb's copy carries only in-frame clones and drops some. D and trimming were read from the DNA, whereas the V and J calls and clone size are those reported in that table. Counted here are about 130,000 clones, roughly four fifths occurring once; the ten biggest clones make up 10% to 14%.

The sample comprised peripheral blood. The J gene is TRBJ1-1, the V gene TRBV29-1, with TRBD1 matching over 8 bases. This TCR derives from a human donor in a cohort sampled during active COVID-19. CDR3 nucleotides: TGCAGCGTTGACGGACAGGGCTGGACTGAAGCTTTCTTT. Amino acid sequence: CSVDGQGWTEAFF.